The 4 T cell receptor beta chains in this list originate from one sample, sequenced in a study of cytomegalovirus exposure and HLA in healthy donors. 13 Jbeta primers and 60 Vbeta primers were used for the PCR. This table comes from immunoSEQ multiplex PCR, and its TCRdb copy is limited to in-frame clones, with some not included. This table holds about 160,000 clones, around three quarters found once. The sequenced sample consisted of PBMCs. These receptors originate from a man in his forties in good health and CMV-seronegative.

This clone has only one observation. V is TRBV7-2 and J is TRBJ1-5, with 9 bases that match TRBD1. J lost 5 bases, V lost 2 bases, and 4 bases had no gene match. CDR1 and CDR2 (germline): SGHTA, FQGNSA. The CDR3 totals 15 residues. Here the CDR3 DNA reads TGTGCCAGCAGCTTAATTACAGGGGGCTATCAGCCCCAGCATTTT. This encodes CASSLITGGYQPQHF.

Details on this clone: The sample contains more than one DNA sequence encoding this CDR3. The gene calls are TRBV19 and TRBJ2-5, with D possibly being TRBD1 (6 bases). Trimming removed 3 bases from V and 4 bases from J, with 6 bases in between. This CDR3 has 12 amino acids. CDR1 LNHDA and CDR2 SQIVND come from the germline V gene (reference sequence). The CDR3 region is CASSMTGETQYF. In DNA, the CDR3 is TGTGCCAGTAGTATGACAGGAGAGACCCAGTACTTC.

V and J are TRBV27 and TRBJ1-2, with 8 nucleotides matching TRBD1. This CDR3 has 13 amino acids. Unmatched junction bases numbered 3, after V lost 6 bases and J lost 3 bases. Germline V gene lookup returns CDR1 MNHEY and CDR2 SMNVEV (reference sequence). CDR3 nucleotides: TGTGCCAGCAGATCGACAGGGGACTATGGCTACACCTTC. Encoded protein: CASRSTGDYGYTF.

The chain combines TRBV5-4 with TRBJ2-5; TRBD1 agrees at 7 bases. In germline, CDR1 is SGHNT, CDR2 YYREEE (reference sequence). The J segment lost 5 bases and the V segment lost 3 bases, leaving 7 bases of the junction unmatched. The CDR3 runs 14 residues. For the CDR3, the DNA is TGTGCCAGCAGCTCACCCACAGGGGTGGAGACCCAGTACTTC. Residues: CASSSPTGVETQYF.